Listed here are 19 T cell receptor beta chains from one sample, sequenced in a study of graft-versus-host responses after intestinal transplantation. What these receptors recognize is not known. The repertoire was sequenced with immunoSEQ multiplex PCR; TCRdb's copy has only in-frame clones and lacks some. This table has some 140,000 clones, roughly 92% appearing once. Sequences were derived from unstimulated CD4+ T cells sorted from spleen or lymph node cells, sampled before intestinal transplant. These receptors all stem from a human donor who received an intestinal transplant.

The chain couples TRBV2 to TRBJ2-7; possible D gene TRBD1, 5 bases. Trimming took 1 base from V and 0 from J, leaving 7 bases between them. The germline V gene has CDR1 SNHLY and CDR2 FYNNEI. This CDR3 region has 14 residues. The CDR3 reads CASSEGRGSYEQYF. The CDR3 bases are TGTGCCAGCAGTGAAGGAAGGGGCTCCTACGAGCAGTACTTC.

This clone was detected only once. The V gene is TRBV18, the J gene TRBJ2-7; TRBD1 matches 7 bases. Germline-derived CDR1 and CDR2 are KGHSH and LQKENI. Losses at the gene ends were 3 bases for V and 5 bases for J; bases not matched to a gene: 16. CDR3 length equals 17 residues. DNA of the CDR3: TGTGCCAGCTCACCGACCTCCGGGACAGCCCTCATCCACGAGCAGTACTTC. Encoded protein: CASSPTSGTALIHEQYF. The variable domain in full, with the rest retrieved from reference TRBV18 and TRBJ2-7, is NAGVMQNPRHLVRRRGQEARLRCSPMKGHSHVYWYRQLPEEGLKFMVYLQKENIIDESGMPKERFSAEFPKEGPSILRIQQVVRGDSAAYFCASSPTSGTALIHEQYFGPGTRLTVT.

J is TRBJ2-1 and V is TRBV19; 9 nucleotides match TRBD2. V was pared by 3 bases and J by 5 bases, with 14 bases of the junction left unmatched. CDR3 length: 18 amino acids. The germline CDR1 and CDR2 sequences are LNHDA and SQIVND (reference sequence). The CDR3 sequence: CASSISSGGRHINNEQFF. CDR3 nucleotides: TGTGCCAGTAGTATCAGTAGCGGGGGCCGACATATCAACAATGAGCAGTTCTTC.

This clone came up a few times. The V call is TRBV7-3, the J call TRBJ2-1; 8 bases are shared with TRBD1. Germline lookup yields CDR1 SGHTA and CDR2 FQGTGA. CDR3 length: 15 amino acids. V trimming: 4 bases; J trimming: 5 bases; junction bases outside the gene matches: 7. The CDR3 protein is CASSSPGTGNNEQFF. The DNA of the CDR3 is TGTGCCAGCAGCTCCCCCGGGACAGGAAACAATGAGCAGTTCTTC.

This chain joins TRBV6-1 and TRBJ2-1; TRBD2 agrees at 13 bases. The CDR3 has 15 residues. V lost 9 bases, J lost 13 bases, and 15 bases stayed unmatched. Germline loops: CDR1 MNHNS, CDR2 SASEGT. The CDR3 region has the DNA TGTGCCAGTAACGTAGGACTAGCGGGGGCCTTAGTACAGTTCTTC. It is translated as CASNVGLAGALVQFF.

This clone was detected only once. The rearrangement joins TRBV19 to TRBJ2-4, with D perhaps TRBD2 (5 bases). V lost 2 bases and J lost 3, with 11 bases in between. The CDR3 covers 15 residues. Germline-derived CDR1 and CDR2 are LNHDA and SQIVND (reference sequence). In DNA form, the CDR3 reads TGTGCCAGTAGTATAAGCGGCGGAAACAAAAACATTCAGTACTTC. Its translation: CASSISGGNKNIQYF.

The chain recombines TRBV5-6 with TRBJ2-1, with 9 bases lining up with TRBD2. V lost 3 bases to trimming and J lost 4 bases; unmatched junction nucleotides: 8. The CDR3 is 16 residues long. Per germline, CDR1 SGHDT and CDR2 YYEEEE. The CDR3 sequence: CASSSPRLAVYNEQFF. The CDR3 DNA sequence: TGTGCCAGCAGCTCACCTCGACTAGCGGTTTACAATGAGCAGTTCTTC. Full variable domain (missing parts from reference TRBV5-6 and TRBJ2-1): DAGVTQSPTHLIKTRGQQVTLRCSPKSGHDTVSWYQQALGQGPQFIFQYYEEEERQRGNFPDRFSGHQFPNYSSELNVNALLLGDSALYLCASSSPRLAVYNEQFFGPGTRLTVL.

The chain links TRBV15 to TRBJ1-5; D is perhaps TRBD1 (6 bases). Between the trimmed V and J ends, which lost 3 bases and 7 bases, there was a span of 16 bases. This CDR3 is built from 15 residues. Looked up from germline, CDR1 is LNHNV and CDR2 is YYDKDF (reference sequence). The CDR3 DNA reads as TGTGCCACCAGCAGCTCCCGGGGGGCTGGGCAGCCCCAGCATTTT. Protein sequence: CATSSSRGAGQPQHF.

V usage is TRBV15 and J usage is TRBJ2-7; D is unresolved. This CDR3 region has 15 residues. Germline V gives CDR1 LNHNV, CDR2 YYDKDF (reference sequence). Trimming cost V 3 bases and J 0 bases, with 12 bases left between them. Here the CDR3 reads CATSSTSGSSYEQYF. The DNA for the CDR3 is TGTGCCACCAGCAGCACCTCGGGCAGCTCCTACGAGCAGTACTTC.

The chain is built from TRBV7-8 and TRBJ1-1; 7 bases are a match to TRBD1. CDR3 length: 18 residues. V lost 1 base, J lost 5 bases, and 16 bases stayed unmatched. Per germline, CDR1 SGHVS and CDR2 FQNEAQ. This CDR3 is CASSLGDQGGSVRTEAFF. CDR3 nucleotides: TGTGCCAGCAGCTTAGGGGATCAGGGGGGGTCCGTGAGGACTGAAGCTTTCTTT.

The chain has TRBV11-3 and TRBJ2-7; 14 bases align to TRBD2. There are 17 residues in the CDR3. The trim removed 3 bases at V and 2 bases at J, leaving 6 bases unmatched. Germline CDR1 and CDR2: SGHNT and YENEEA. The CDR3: CASSFGLAGGGPYEQYF. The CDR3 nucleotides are TGTGCCAGCAGCTTCGGACTAGCGGGGGGTGGACCCTACGAGCAGTACTTC.

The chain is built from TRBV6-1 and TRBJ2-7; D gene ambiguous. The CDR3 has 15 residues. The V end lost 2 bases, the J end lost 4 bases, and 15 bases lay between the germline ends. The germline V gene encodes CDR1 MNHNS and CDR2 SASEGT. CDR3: CASSEPRGLTYEQYF. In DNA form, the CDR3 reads TGTGCCAGCAGTGAACCGAGAGGCCTAACTTACGAGCAGTACTTC.

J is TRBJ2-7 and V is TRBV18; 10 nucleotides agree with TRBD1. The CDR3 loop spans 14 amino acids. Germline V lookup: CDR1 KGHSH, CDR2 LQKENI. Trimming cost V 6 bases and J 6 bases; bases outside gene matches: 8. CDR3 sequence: CASSRQGALGEQYF. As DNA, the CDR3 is TGTGCCAGCTCCCGACAGGGGGCTTTGGGCGAGCAGTACTTC.

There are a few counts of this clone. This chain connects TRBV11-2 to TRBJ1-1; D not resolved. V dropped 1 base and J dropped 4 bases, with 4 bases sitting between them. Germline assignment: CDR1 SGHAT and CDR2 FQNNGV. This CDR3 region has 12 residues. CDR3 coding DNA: TGTGCCAGCAGCTTAGTCGGCACTGAAGCTTTCTTT. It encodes CASSLVGTEAFF.

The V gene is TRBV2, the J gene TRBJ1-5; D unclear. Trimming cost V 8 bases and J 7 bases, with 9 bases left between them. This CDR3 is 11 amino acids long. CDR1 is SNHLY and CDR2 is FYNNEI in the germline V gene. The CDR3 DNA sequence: TGTGCCAGCGGAGTCGACCAGCCCCAGCATTTT. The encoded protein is CASGVDQPQHF.

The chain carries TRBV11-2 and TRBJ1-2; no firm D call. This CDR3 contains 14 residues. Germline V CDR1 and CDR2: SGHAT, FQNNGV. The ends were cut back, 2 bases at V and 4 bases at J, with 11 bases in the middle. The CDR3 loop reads CASSLRYSAYGYTF. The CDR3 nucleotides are TGTGCCAGCAGCTTAAGATACAGTGCCTATGGCTACACCTTC.

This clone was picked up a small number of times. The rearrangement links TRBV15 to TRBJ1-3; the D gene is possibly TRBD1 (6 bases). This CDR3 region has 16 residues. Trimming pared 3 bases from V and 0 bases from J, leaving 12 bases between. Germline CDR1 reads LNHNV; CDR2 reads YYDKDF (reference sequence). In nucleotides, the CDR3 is TGTGCCACCAGCAGTGGGGGCCACCACTCTGGAAACACCATATATTTT. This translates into CATSSGGHHSGNTIYF.

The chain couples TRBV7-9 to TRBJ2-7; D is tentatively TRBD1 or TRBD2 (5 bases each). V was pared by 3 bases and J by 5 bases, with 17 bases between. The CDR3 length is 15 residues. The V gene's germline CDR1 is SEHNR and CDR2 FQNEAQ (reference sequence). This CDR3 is CASSFRGQIGNEQYF. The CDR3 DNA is TGTGCCAGCAGCTTCCGGGGCCAGATTGGGAACGAGCAGTACTTC.

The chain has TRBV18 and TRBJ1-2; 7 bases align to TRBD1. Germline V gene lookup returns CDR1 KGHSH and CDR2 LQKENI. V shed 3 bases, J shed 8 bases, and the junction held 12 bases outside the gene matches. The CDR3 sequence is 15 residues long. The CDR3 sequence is CASSPPNQGVVGYTF. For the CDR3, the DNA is TGTGCCAGCTCACCGCCTAACCAGGGGGTAGTCGGCTACACCTTC. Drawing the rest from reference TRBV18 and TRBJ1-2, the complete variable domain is NAGVMQNPRHLVRRRGQEARLRCSPMKGHSHVYWYRQLPEEGLKFMVYLQKENIIDESGMPKERFSAEFPKEGPSILRIQQVVRGDSAAYFCASSPPNQGVVGYTFGSGTRLTVV.